This TCR beta chain was identified during a study of blood T cell repertoires in COVID-19. Across the whole study: There were acute and convalescent COVID-19 samples, and they came from the United States, Italy and Spain. The analysed material was cDNA or gDNA that came from T cells, B-cell-depleted T cells, or PBMCs.

Study processing details: From reference gene primer amplification, estimates of nucleated cell counts were derived. Method: immunoSEQ multiplex PCR; TCRdb's copy keeps in-frame clones and lacks some. That table is the source of V, J and clone size, and D and trimming were worked out from the DNA. The table shows 140,000 to 150,000 clones, with around four fifths occurring only once. The ends were cut back, 1 base at V and 6 bases at J, with 9 bases in the middle. The CDR3 runs to 13 residues. CDR1 and CDR2 from the germline V gene are SGHKS and YYEKEE (reference sequence). The V gene is TRBV5-5, the J gene TRBJ2-3; D is possibly TRBD1 (6 bases). Sequencing used peripheral blood. The TCR comes from a woman aged 40 to 50 with active or convalescent COVID-19. The CDR3 DNA is TGTGCCAGCAGCTTGCAGGGGAAGGATACGCAGTATTTT. Translating gives CASSLQGKDTQYF. Supplemented by reference TRBV5-5 and TRBJ2-3, the full variable domain reads DAGVTQSPTHLIKTRGQQVTLRCSPISGHKSVSWYQQVLGQGPQFIFQYYEKEERGRGNFPDRFSARQFPNYSSELNVNALLLGDSALYLCASSLQGKDTQYFGPGTRLTVL.